The present entry profiles one TCR beta chain with its context. What it recognizes is unknown. The repertoire was sequenced with immunoSEQ multiplex PCR; TCRdb's copy has only in-frame clones and lacks some. The sample has about 4,900 clones, roughly 76% seen once; the top ten hold approximately 10%. This entry is derived from a study of immune evolution from preneoplasia to lung adenocarcinoma. Study context: HLA loss of heterozygosity: approximately 7.5% AIS, about 15% MIA, approximately 31% ADC, none AAH. Broader study findings: Top clone share appeared to fall from AAH through AIS, MIA, adenocarcinoma. Normal lung had highest clonality; later lesions appeared denser, more diverse.

Premalignant or tumor cells were enriched by macro-dissection after pathologic assessment. Germline CDR1 SEHNR, CDR2 FQNEAQ (reference sequence). The CDR3 runs 13 residues. The V and J ends lost 2 bases and 6 bases respectively, with 10 bases between them. This TCR was recovered from a person aged 60-79 years with lung adenocarcinoma. This sequence joins TRBV7-9 and TRBJ1-1, with D perhaps TRBD1 (6 bases). The sequencing input was FFPE minimally invasive lung adenocarcinoma tissue. CDR3 DNA: TGTGCCAGCAGCTTAATGGGGGCGTCTGAAGCTTTCTTT. Translating it yields CASSLMGASEAFF.